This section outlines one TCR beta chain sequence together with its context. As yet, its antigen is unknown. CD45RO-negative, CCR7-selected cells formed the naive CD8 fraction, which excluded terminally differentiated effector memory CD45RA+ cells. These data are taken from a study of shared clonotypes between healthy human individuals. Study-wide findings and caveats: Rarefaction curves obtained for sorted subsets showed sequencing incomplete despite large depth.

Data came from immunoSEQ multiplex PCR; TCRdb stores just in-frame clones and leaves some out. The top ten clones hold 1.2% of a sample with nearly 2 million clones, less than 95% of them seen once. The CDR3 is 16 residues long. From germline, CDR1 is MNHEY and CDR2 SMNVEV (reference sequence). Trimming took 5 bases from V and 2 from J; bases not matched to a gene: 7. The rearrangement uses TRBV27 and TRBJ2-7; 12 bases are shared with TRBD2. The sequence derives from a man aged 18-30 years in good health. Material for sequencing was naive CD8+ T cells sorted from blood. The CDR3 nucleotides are TGTGCCAGCAGTACCGGGACTAGCGGGTACCCCTACGAGCAGTACTTC. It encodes CASSTGTSGYPYEQYF.